Below, 11 T cell receptor beta chains from the same sample are listed, as sequenced in a study of monozygotic twins with inflammatory bowel disease. After re-calling the 5' RACE reads, TCRdb lists one entry per CDR3 protein, DNA absent. This table lists around 400,000 distinct CDR3 sequences. Sequencing input: blood. The receptors here all came from a human donor with ulcerative colitis or Crohn's disease, or a healthy co-twin of an affected twin (not recorded which).

The CDR3 protein is CACTANIAAEAFF. The gene calls are TRBV30 and TRBJ1-1. The CDR3 runs to 13 residues. Germline CDR1 GTSNPN, CDR2 SVGIG (reference sequence).

The chain combines TRBV7-2 with TRBJ2-3; as DNA is missing, the TRBD1 call by TCRdb cannot be tested. The CDR3 has 16 residues. The germline gives CDR1 SGHTA, CDR2 FQGNSA. The CDR3 is CASSFVSGAGTDTQYF.

The chain couples TRBV9 to TRBJ2-7. CDR3 length: 14 residues. Germline V gives CDR1 SGDLS, CDR2 YYNGEE. CDR3 amino acids: CASSAHGTPYEQYF.

The chain employs TRBV29-1 and TRBJ1-1; the D gene TCRdb calls, TRBD1, cannot be checked with no DNA. Germline V gene data show CDR1 as SQVTM and CDR2 as ANQGSEA. The CDR3 is 14 residues long. This CDR3 is CSVEGGGQNTEAFF.

The gene calls are TRBV27 and TRBJ2-2; the D call of TRBD2 rests on TCRdb alone, since no DNA is present to check it. This CDR3 is 16 amino acids long. From germline, CDR1 is MNHEY and CDR2 SMNVEV (reference sequence). The CDR3: CASSLYGRLNTGELFF.

The genes are TRBV6-5 and TRBJ2-4. Germline V CDR1 and CDR2: MNHEY, SVGAGI. The CDR3 is 14 residues long. The CDR3 loop reads CASSYSYDKNIQYF.

V and J are TRBV5-1 and TRBJ1-1; TCRdb returns TRBD1, unconfirmable since there is no DNA. The germline gives CDR1 SGHRS, CDR2 YFSETQ. The CDR3 is made up of 14 amino acids. CDR3 protein: CASSSGHPELKAFF.

The chain has TRBV9 and TRBJ2-2; TCRdb returns TRBD1, unconfirmable since there is no DNA. The CDR3 extends over 17 amino acids. The germline CDR1 and CDR2 sequences are SGDLS and YYNGEE. CDR3 protein: CASSPPLALENTGELFF.

The chain uses TRBV20-1 and TRBJ2-7; the TCRdb call, TRBD1, lacks DNA for checking. CDR1 is DFQATT, CDR2 SNEGSKA, per germline (reference sequence). The CDR3 loop spans 13 amino acids. CDR3: CSAHPSDGEEQYF.

V is TRBV20-1 and J is TRBJ2-1; TCRdb reports TRBD2, a call that lacks DNA to check it against. The germline V gene encodes CDR1 DFQATT and CDR2 SNEGSKA (reference sequence). CDR3 length: 13 amino acids. The CDR3 reads CSARAGLAHEQFF.

The genes are TRBV20-1 and TRBJ2-3; TCRdb's D call, TRBD2, is unchecked because there is no DNA. This CDR3 has 15 residues. Germline CDR1 is DFQATT and CDR2 is SNEGSKA (reference sequence). The CDR3 reads CSAVTSREFVDTQYF.